Listed here are 24 T cell receptor beta chains from one sample, sequenced in a study of CD8 T cells in ankylosing spondylitis. Their antigen targets remain unknown. TCRdb used MiXCR to reprocess the 5' RACE reads, holding one entry per CDR3 protein. The table records some 700,000 distinct CDR3 sequences, roughly 19% of them present only once. General study findings and limits: Seemingly characteristic of ankylosing spondylitis blood was a TCR beta motif consisting of fewer than 10 highly homologous variants.

Sequenced input: blood, either unsorted or a sorted T cell fraction (not recorded which). The receptors were gathered from a male donor with ankylosing spondylitis.

This clonotype has a handful of counts. The chain recombines TRBV10-3 with TRBJ1-2; 9 bases line up with TRBD1. This CDR3 is built from 12 residues. The V segment lost 4 bases and the J segment 8 bases; nucleotides outside the gene matches: 2. Germline V gives CDR1 ENHRY, CDR2 SYGVKD. CDR3 region: CAISGTGVGYTF. The DNA of the CDR3 is TGTGCCATCAGTGGGACAGGGGTCGGCTACACCTTC.

This clonotype was counted between two and nine times. V and J are TRBV5-1 and TRBJ2-2, with 10 nucleotides matching TRBD1. Trimming took 4 bases from V and 1 from J; bases not matched to a gene: 10. The length of the CDR3 is 18 residues. Germline assignment: CDR1 SGHRS and CDR2 YFSETQ. The CDR3 protein is CASSPETGGARNTGELFF. As DNA, the CDR3 is TGCGCCAGCAGCCCCGAGACAGGGGGCGCCAGGAACACCGGGGAGCTGTTTTTT.

V is TRBV7-2 and J is TRBJ2-7, with a tentative D call TRBD2 (6 bases). V gave up 5 bases and J gave up 0 bases, with 11 bases separating them. CDR1 is SGHTA and CDR2 is FQGNSA in the germline V gene. The CDR3 runs to 14 residues. CDR3 nucleotide sequence: TGTGCCAGCAGCGCGGGACGGAGCTCCTACGAGCAGTACTTC. Protein: CASSAGRSSYEQYF.

The chain combines TRBV7-9 with TRBJ2-2; D unclear. This CDR3 spans 15 amino acids. Looked up from germline, CDR1 is SEHNR and CDR2 is FQNEAQ (reference sequence). Trimming removed 2 bases from V and 5 bases from J, with 12 bases in between. CDR3 nucleotide sequence: TGTGCCAGCAGCTTACGTATGGGTTCGACCGGGGAGCTGTTTTTT. Translated: CASSLRMGSTGELFF.

This clonotype was seen only a few times. This rearrangement joins TRBV28 to TRBJ2-5; D uncertain. The CDR3 totals 12 residues. In germline, CDR1 is MDHEN, CDR2 SYDVKM. V was trimmed by 3 bases and J by 9 bases, leaving 11 bases between them. As DNA, the CDR3 is TGTGCCAGCAGTTTTAGGCTAAGATCCCAGTACTTC. Protein: CASSFRLRSQYF.

The table lists this clonotype with a few counts. The genes are TRBV5-5 and TRBJ2-3; D unresolved. The CDR3 covers 13 residues. Germline V gene sequence: CDR1 SGHKS, CDR2 YYEKEE (reference sequence). V dropped 4 bases and J dropped 4 bases, with 10 bases sitting between them. CDR3 bases: TGTGCCAGCAGCGCCGGTCCTTCAGATACGCAGTATTTT. Translating gives CASSAGPSDTQYF.

The rearrangement uses TRBV20-1 and TRBJ1-2; 11 bases are shared with TRBD1. Germline assignment: CDR1 DFQATT and CDR2 SNEGSKA (reference sequence). The CDR3 is made up of 16 amino acids. The V segment lost 6 bases and the J segment 5 bases; nucleotides outside the gene matches: 14. The CDR3 loop reads CSALPRDRGALYGYTF. Here the CDR3 DNA reads TGCAGTGCCCTTCCCCGGGACAGGGGGGCTCTGTATGGCTACACCTTC.

The J gene is TRBJ1-3, the V gene TRBV18, with D perhaps matching TRBD1 (6 bases). V was clipped by 0 bases and J by 4 bases, with 7 bases between them. The CDR3 has 14 amino acids. Germline V gives CDR1 KGHSH, CDR2 LQKENI. Written as DNA, the CDR3 is TGTGCCAGCTCACCACCGACAGGAGGAAACACCATATATTTT. Its translation: CASSPPTGGNTIYF.

This chain connects TRBV5-1 to TRBJ2-4; TRBD2 might be the D (6 bases). The CDR3 is 13 amino acids. Germline CDR1 is SGHRS and CDR2 is YFSETQ. Deletions cut 0 bases from V and 8 bases from J, with 9 bases between. CDR3 in DNA: TGCGCCAGCAGCTTGGTGGGGGGAGACATTCAGTACTTC. Translation gives CASSLVGGDIQYF.

The chain is built from TRBV12-3 or TRBV12-4 and TRBJ2-3, with unresolved D. Trimming cost V 8 bases and J 1 base, with 10 bases left between them. The length of the CDR3 is 13 residues. The CDR3 here is CASLGYGTDTQYF. CDR3 coding DNA: TGTGCCAGCCTCGGGTACGGCACAGATACGCAGTATTTT.

The CDR3 region has the DNA TGTGCCAGCTCACGACAACAGGGGGGCACAGATACGCAGTATTTT. As protein: CASSRQQGGTDTQYF. The rearrangement uses TRBV18 and TRBJ2-3, with 8 positions matching TRBD1. V lost 4 bases and J lost 1; bases outside the gene matches: 4. The CDR3 is 15 amino acids. The germline V gene has CDR1 KGHSH and CDR2 LQKENI.

This clonotype was seen repeatedly, ten times or more. The rearrangement links TRBV9 to TRBJ2-1, with TRBD2 matching 10 bases. Germline V gene data show CDR1 as SGDLS and CDR2 as YYNGEE. CDR3 length equals 12 residues. V shed 5 bases and J 9 bases; nucleotides not matched to a gene: 2. The CDR3 nucleotides are TGTGCCAGCAGTATAGCGGGAGGTGAGCAGTTCTTC. Residues: CASSIAGGEQFF.

The rearrangement links TRBV4-1 to TRBJ2-7; unclear D gene. The length of the CDR3 is 14 residues. V lost 1 base, J lost 4 bases, and 11 bases lay in between. Germline-derived CDR1 and CDR2 are MGHRA and YSYEKL. CDR3 amino acids: CASSQVTTIYEQYF. CDR3 bases: TGCGCCAGCAGCCAAGTGACGACCATATACGAGCAGTACTTC.

The chain combines TRBV7-7 with TRBJ2-1, with D possibly being TRBD2 (6 bases). V was shortened by 5 bases and J by 2 bases, with 13 bases between the two germline ends. There are 15 residues in the CDR3. The V gene's germline CDR1 is SSHAT and CDR2 FNYEAQ (reference sequence). This chain's CDR3 is CASSAGPLPYNEQFF. CDR3 DNA: TGTGCCAGCAGCGCGGGACCCCTCCCCTACAATGAGCAGTTCTTC.

This clonotype was detected only a few times. The chain links TRBV7-2 to TRBJ2-7, with 9 bases lining up with TRBD1. From germline, CDR1 is SGHTA and CDR2 FQGNSA. The CDR3 runs to 15 residues. V gave up 5 bases and J gave up 3 bases; unmatched junction bases: 8. CDR3 bases: TGTGCCAGCAGCATAGGGGGACAGGGATACTACGAGCAGTACTTC. Its protein is CASSIGGQGYYEQYF.

This clonotype was counted a few times. As DNA, the CDR3 is TGTGCCGGACCAGGGACGAACACCGGGGAGCTGTTTTTT. Amino acids: CAGPGTNTGELFF. The chain uses TRBV12-3 or TRBV12-4 and TRBJ2-2, with D possibly matching TRBD1 (5 bases). V lost 11 bases to trimming and J lost 0 bases, with 10 bases between them. The CDR3 sequence is 13 residues long.

The rearrangement uses TRBV6-1 and TRBJ1-2; D possibly corresponds to TRBD1 (6 bases). Germline loops: CDR1 MNHNS, CDR2 SASEGT. Trimming shortened V by 8 bases and J by 2 bases, and 15 bases separated the two germline ends. This CDR3 has 14 amino acids. CDR3 loop: CASGPGTLNYGYTF. In DNA form, the CDR3 reads TGTGCCAGCGGCCCAGGGACATTAAACTATGGCTACACCTTC.

This clonotype was picked up a small number of times. V and J are TRBV29-1 and TRBJ2-3; 7 nucleotides match TRBD2. The germline V gene has CDR1 SQVTM and CDR2 ANQGSEA. Trimming took 0 bases from V and 5 from J; bases not matched to a gene: 8. The CDR3 runs 15 residues. The CDR3 DNA reads TGCAGCGTTGAAGATCAGGCGGGAGCCGGAGATACGCAGTATTTT. Protein product: CSVEDQAGAGDTQYF.

This clonotype was counted ten times or more. The chain uses TRBV5-1 and TRBJ1-1; D ambiguous. The CDR3 has 13 amino acids. Trimming removed 7 bases from V and 1 base from J, with 11 bases in between. CDR1 and CDR2 from the germline V gene are SGHRS and YFSETQ. CDR3 in amino acids: CASARMENTEAFF. CDR3 bases: TGCGCCAGCGCCAGGATGGAGAACACTGAAGCTTTCTTT.

The V call is TRBV29-1, the J call TRBJ2-7; 11 bases fit TRBD2. V was clipped by 4 bases and J by 6 bases; unmatched bases: 5. There are 13 residues in the CDR3. The germline V gene encodes CDR1 SQVTM and CDR2 ANQGSEA. CDR3 protein: CSVGSGRASEQYF. CDR3 nucleotides: TGCAGCGTTGGTAGCGGGAGGGCGAGCGAGCAGTACTTC.

J is TRBJ1-4 and V is TRBV12-3 or TRBV12-4, with D possibly TRBD1 on 5 matching bases. CDR3 size: 17 residues. V lost 4 bases, J lost 8 bases, and 23 bases lay in between. The CDR3 DNA reads TGTGCCAGCAGTTACCGTCTTTTCTTGAGGGGTAAAGAAAAACTGTTTTTT. Protein: CASSYRLFLRGKEKLFF.

This clonotype was observed a handful of times. This chain joins TRBV20-1 and TRBJ1-2; D is ambiguous. Germline lookup yields CDR1 DFQATT and CDR2 SNEGSKA (reference sequence). This CDR3 comprises 13 residues. V lost 6 bases, J lost 7 bases, and 18 bases lay in between. CDR3 sequence (DNA): TGCAGTGCCCCGCCCGACTCGGCCAGTGGCTACACCTTC. Protein product: CSAPPDSASGYTF.

The V gene is TRBV21-1, the J gene TRBJ1-2; the DNA was not compared with TRBD1, the D call given in the table. TRBV21-1 is a known pseudogene. CDR3 length equals 14 residues. CDR3 nucleotides: TGTGCCAGCAGCAAACCGGGGGGGGGATATGGCTACACCTTC. Translation: CASSKPGGGYGYTF.

A few counts support this clonotype. The chain recombines TRBV6-2 or TRBV6-3 with TRBJ2-1; TRBD2 might be the D (5 bases). The CDR3 totals 13 residues. The germline CDR1 and CDR2 sequences are MNHEY and SVGEGT. Trimming cost V 5 bases and J 3 bases, with 8 bases left between them. Here the CDR3 reads CASSRLSYNEQFF. For the CDR3, the DNA is TGTGCCAGCAGTAGACTAAGCTACAATGAGCAGTTCTTC.